Presented here are 14 T cell receptor beta chains from one specimen sequenced in a study of blood T cell repertoires in COVID-19. Produced via immunoSEQ multiplex PCR; TCRdb's table is partial and in-frame only. The sample gives around 87,000 clones, roughly 85% of which show up once; 15% to 20% is in the top ten. Sequenced input: peripheral blood. These receptors all come from a human donor in a cohort sampled during active COVID-19.

This clone was seen a single time. The chain has TRBV28 and TRBJ2-7; weak D call: TRBD1 (6 bases). Germline CDR1 is MDHEN and CDR2 is SYDVKM. This CDR3 contains 14 residues. The ends were cut back, 1 base at V and 6 bases at J, with 13 bases in the middle. CDR3 DNA: TGTGCCAGCAGTTTATCCAGGGGAGCGTCCGAGCAGTACTTC. It codes for CASSLSRGASEQYF.

The chain employs TRBV24-1 and TRBJ2-7, with no clear D. V was shortened by 3 bases and J by 0 bases, with 5 bases between the two germline ends. The CDR3 has 13 residues. Germline V CDR1 and CDR2: KGHDR, SFDVKD. CDR3 region: CATSDPNSYEQYF. DNA of the CDR3: TGTGCCACCAGTGATCCCAACTCCTACGAGCAGTACTTC.

Only one count was recorded for this clone. The J gene is TRBJ1-1, the V gene TRBV6-6; 7 nucleotides align to TRBD1. The V segment lost 0 bases and the J segment 7 bases; nucleotides outside the gene matches: 8. Per the germline V gene, CDR1 is MNHNY and CDR2 is SVGAGI (reference sequence). The CDR3 sequence is 15 residues long. The CDR3 is CASSYSARGLGEAFF. In nucleotides, the CDR3 is TGTGCCAGCAGTTACTCCGCAAGGGGGCTGGGTGAAGCTTTCTTT.

V and J are TRBV18 and TRBJ2-1; perhaps TRBD1 as D (6 bases). CDR3 length: 14 amino acids. Trimming removed 6 bases from V and 5 bases from J, with 14 bases in between. In germline, CDR1 is KGHSH, CDR2 LQKENI. Written as DNA, the CDR3 is TGTGCCAGCTCCCTGGACAGAGCTAACAATGAGCAGTTCTTC. Encoded protein: CASSLDRANNEQFF. The entire variable domain, with the rest obtained from reference TRBV18 and TRBJ2-1, is as follows: NAGVMQNPRHLVRRRGQEARLRCSPMKGHSHVYWYRQLPEEGLKFMVYLQKENIIDESGMPKERFSAEFPKEGPSILRIQQVVRGDSAAYFCASSLDRANNEQFFGPGTRLTVL.

The chain is built from TRBV7-5 and TRBJ1-5; the D call of TRBD1 is as the table states it, not checked on the DNA. TRBV7-5 is labeled a pseudogene. The CDR3 has 17 residues. The CDR3 DNA follows: TGTGCCAGAAGCTTCAGGGCCCACATTTATAGCAATCAGCCCCAGCATTTT. It translates to CARSFRAHIYSNQPQHF.

This chain uses TRBV19 with TRBJ2-7, with 10 positions matching TRBD2. This CDR3 spans 16 amino acids. The germline V gene encodes CDR1 LNHDA and CDR2 SQIVND (reference sequence). V was clipped by 0 bases and J by 7 bases; unmatched bases: 9. This chain's CDR3 is CASSIDLLAGVREQYF. The CDR3 region has the DNA TGTGCCAGTAGTATAGACCTTCTAGCGGGAGTCAGAGAGCAGTACTTC.

This sequence joins TRBV5-4 and TRBJ1-5; TRBD1 aligns across 9 bases. The ends lost 2 bases at V and 4 bases at J; junction bases unmatched: 1. The germline CDR1 and CDR2 sequences are SGHNT and YYREEE (reference sequence). The CDR3 is made up of 14 amino acids. CDR3 amino acids: CASSFGTGNQPQHF. The CDR3 DNA is TGTGCCAGCAGCTTTGGGACAGGGAATCAGCCCCAGCATTTT.

This clone was counted a single time. V and J are TRBV28 and TRBJ2-3, with no clear D. CDR3 length equals 12 residues. V lost 7 bases, J lost 2 bases, and 7 bases lay in between. Per the germline V gene, CDR1 is MDHEN and CDR2 is SYDVKM. CDR3 nucleotide sequence: TGTGCCAGCAAAACATACACAGATACGCAGTATTTT. Protein sequence: CASKTYTDTQYF.

V gene TRBV19 combines with J gene TRBJ1-5; no firm D call. Germline loops: CDR1 LNHDA, CDR2 SQIVND (reference sequence). CDR3 length: 15 amino acids. V was cut by 8 bases and J by 3 bases, with 17 bases left in between. CDR3 sequence reads: CASWEGRLYNQPQHF. The DNA of the CDR3 is TGTGCCAGTTGGGAGGGAAGGTTGTACAATCAGCCCCAGCATTTT.

As DNA, the CDR3 is TGTGCCAGCAGTTTTAAGGGGACACGCTCCTACGAGCAGTACTTC. Amino acids: CASSFKGTRSYEQYF. This sequence joins TRBV28 and TRBJ2-7, with D maybe TRBD1 (6 bases). Germline assignment: CDR1 MDHEN and CDR2 SYDVKM. Trimming pared 3 bases from V and 0 bases from J, leaving 12 bases between. The CDR3 loop spans 15 amino acids.

The chain recombines TRBV10-2 with TRBJ2-7; 8 bases are shared with TRBD2. V gave up 4 bases and J gave up 6 bases; unmatched junction bases: 8. The V gene's germline CDR1 is WSHSY and CDR2 SAAADI. The CDR3 sequence is 14 residues long. The CDR3 coding sequence is TGCGCCAGCAGTGTGGGACTAGTGACTAGCGAGCAGTACTTC. Translation: CASSVGLVTSEQYF.

This clone was found once. The chain links TRBV28 to TRBJ2-2, with a possible D match to TRBD1 (6 bases). Per germline, CDR1 MDHEN and CDR2 SYDVKM. Between the trimmed V and J ends, which lost 3 bases and 4 bases, there was a span of 18 bases. The CDR3 is made up of 17 amino acids. CDR3 sequence: CASSFRRYREPTGELFF. CDR3 sequence (DNA): TGTGCCAGCAGTTTTAGGCGTTACAGGGAACCCACCGGGGAGCTGTTTTTT.

The genes are TRBV30 and TRBJ2-6, with 8 bases lining up with TRBD1. The trim removed 8 bases at V and 1 base at J, leaving 10 bases unmatched. The CDR3 length is 16 residues. Germline lookup yields CDR1 GTSNPN and CDR2 SVGIG (reference sequence). The chain's CDR3 is CAVRTGLISGANVLTF. The CDR3 bases are TGTGCCGTAAGGACAGGGCTCATTTCTGGGGCCAACGTCCTGACTTTC.

The chain is built from TRBV7-6 and TRBJ2-5, with 9 bases fitting TRBD2. This CDR3 comprises 16 residues. Trimming at V came to 1 base and at J to 2 bases, leaving 5 bases not matched to a gene. Germline V gives CDR1 SGHVS, CDR2 FNYEAQ. CDR3 residues: CASSLGGRGPQETQYF. The CDR3, as DNA: TGTGCCAGCAGCTTAGGCGGGAGGGGCCCACAAGAGACCCAGTACTTC. The variable domain in full, with the rest retrieved from reference TRBV7-6 and TRBJ2-5, is GAGVSQSPRYKVTKRGQDVALRCDPISGHVSLYWYRQALGQGPEFLTYFNYEAQQDKSGLPNDRFSAERPEGSISTLTIQRTEQRDSAMYRCASSLGGRGPQETQYFGPGTRLLVL.